This TCR beta chain emerged from a study of cytomegalovirus exposure and HLA in healthy donors. J gave up 8 bases and V 6 bases, and 6 bases lay outside the gene matches. From germline, CDR1 is MNHEY and CDR2 SMNVEV (reference sequence). This CDR3 comprises 13 residues. Use of 60 Vbeta and 13 Jbeta primers characterized the PCR. Here immunoSEQ multiplex PCR was the method, and the copy in TCRdb shows in-frame clones only, minus some. The sample yields 100,000 to 150,000 clones, 75% to 90% seen once. The receptor's source is a man between 18 and 29 years old in good health and CMV-seropositive. Sequencing used PBMCs. V and J are TRBV27 and TRBJ2-1; 8 bases line up with TRBD2. The CDR3 nucleotides are TGTGCCAGCAGCTCCGGGGGGGGCGATGAGCAGTTCTTC. Translating it yields CASSSGGGDEQFF.